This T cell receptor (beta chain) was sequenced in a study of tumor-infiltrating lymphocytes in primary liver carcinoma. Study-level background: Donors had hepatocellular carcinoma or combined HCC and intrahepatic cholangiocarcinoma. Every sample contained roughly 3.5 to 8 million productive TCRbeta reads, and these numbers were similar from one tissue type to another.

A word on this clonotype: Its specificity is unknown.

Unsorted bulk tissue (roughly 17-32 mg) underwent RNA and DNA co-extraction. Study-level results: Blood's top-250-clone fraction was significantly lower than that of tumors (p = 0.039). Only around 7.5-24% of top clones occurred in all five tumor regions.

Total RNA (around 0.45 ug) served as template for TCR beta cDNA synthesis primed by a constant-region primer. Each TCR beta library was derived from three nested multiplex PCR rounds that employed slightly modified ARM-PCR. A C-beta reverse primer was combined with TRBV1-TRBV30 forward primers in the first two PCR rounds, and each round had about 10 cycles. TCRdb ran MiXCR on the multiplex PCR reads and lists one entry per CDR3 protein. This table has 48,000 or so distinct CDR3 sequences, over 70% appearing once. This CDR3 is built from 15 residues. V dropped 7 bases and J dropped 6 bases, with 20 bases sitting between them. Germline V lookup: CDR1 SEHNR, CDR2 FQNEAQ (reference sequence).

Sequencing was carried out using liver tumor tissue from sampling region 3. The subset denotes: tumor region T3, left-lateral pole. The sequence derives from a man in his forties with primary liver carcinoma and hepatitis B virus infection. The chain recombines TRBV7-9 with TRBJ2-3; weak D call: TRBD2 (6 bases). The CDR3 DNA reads TGTGCCAGCAACTGGAGGGACGGATACACGGATACGCAGTATTTT. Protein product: CASNWRDGYTDTQYF.